This TCR beta chain was recovered during a study of PD-1 blockade in classical Hodgkin lymphoma. Study results and limitations: CD4+ TCR diversity, unlike CD8+, rose significantly by C4D1. Patients excluded were those beginning nivolumab under 1 year after ASCT. Complete responders entered with baseline diversity on par with newly diagnosed patients, the results showed.

Germline assignment: CDR1 SNHLY and CDR2 FYNNEI. With V trimmed by 8 bases and J by 4 bases, 7 bases remained unmatched. This CDR3 contains 15 residues. This clone was recorded once. Its antigen is unidentified. All patients relapsed after autologous stem cell transplantation, and brentuximab vedotin exposure varied. The method was immunoSEQ multiplex PCR; TCRdb's version includes in-frame clones alone and lacks a portion of them. Of some 150,000 clones in the sample, 78% are singletons; the top ten hold 9.2%. The TCR originated in a human donor with classical Hodgkin lymphoma. The sample here was peripheral blood mononuclear cells (PBMCs), taken before the second cycle of nivolumab. The V call is TRBV2, the J call TRBJ2-6, with TRBD1 matching over 8 bases. The CDR3 nucleotides are TGTGCCAGCCTCAGGGGGCGCAACGGGGCCAACGTCCTGACTTTC. As protein: CASLRGRNGANVLTF.